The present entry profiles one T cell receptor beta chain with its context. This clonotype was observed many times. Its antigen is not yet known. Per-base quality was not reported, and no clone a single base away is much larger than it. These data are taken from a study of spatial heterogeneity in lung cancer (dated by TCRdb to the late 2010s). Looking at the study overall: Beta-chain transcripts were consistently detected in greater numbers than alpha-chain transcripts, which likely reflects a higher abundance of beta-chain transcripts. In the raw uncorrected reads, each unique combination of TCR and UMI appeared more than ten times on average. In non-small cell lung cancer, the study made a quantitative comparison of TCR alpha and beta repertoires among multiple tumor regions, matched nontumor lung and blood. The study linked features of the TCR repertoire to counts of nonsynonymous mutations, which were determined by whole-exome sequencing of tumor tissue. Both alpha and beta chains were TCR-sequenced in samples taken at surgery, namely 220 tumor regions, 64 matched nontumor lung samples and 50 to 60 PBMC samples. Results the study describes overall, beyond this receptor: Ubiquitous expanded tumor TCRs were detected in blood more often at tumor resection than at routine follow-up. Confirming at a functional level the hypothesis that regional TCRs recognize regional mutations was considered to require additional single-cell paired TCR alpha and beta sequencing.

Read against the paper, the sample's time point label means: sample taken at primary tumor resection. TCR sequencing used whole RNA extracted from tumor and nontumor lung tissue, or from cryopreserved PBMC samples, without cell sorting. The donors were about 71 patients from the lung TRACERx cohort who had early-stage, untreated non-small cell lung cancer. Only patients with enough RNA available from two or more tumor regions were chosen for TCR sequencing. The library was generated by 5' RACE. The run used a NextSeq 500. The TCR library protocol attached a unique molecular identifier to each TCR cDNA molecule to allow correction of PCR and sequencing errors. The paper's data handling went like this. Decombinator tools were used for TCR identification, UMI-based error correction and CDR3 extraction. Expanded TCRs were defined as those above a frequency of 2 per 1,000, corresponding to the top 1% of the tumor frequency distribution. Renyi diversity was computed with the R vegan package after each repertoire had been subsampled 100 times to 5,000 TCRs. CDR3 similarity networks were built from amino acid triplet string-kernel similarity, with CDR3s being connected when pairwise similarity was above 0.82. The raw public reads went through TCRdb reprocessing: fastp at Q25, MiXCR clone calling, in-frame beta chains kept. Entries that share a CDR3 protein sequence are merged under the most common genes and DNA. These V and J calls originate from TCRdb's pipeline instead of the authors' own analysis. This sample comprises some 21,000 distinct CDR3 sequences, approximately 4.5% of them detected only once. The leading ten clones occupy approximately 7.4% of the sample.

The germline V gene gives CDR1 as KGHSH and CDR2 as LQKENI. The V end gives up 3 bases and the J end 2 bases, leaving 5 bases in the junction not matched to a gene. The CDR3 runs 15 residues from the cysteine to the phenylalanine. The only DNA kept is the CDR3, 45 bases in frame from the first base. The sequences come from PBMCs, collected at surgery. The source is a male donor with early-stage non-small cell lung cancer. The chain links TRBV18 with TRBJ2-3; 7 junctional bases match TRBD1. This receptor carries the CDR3 CASSPGTVNTDTQYF. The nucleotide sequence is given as TGTGCCAGCTCACCGGGGACAGTGAACACAGATACGCAGTATTTT.